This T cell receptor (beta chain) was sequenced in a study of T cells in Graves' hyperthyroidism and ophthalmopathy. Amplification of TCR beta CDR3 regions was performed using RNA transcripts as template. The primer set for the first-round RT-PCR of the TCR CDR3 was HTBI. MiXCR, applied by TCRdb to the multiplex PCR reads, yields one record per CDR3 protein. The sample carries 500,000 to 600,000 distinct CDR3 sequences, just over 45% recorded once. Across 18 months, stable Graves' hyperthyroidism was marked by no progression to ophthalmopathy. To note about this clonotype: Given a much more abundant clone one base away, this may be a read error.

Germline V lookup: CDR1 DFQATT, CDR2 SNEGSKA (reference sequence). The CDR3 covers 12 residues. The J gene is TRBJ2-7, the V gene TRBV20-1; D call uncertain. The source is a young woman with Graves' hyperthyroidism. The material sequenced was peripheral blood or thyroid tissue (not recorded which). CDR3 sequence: CSAKTNSYEQCF. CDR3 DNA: TGCAGTGCGAAAACTAACTCCTACGAGCAGTGCTTC.